By frequency in the sample, the clone carrying this T cell receptor beta chain is medium-sized. The antigen remains undetermined. Original analysis: The distant-metastasis classifier for papillary thyroid cancer was built from CDR3 differences across clinicopathological groups. TCRdb redid the clone calls on the PCR reads using MiXCR. For this entry, the V and J calls and clone size follow TCRdb and not the study's own pipeline. The data show around 20,000 clones, with roughly 16% seen just once and about 38% held by the top ten. V was shortened by 5 bases and J by 3 bases, with 17 bases between the two germline ends. The germline V gene encodes CDR1 SGHNT and CDR2 YENEEA. The CDR3 loop spans 16 amino acids. Thyroid surgery took place with no prior treatment in any patient. The sample is drawn from a study of metastatic and nonmetastatic thyroid tumors. On the study more broadly: For malignant and benign thyroid patients, tumor or nodule tissue and blood were the sources whose repertoires were compared. Findings and caveats of the study: As reported, TCR beta diversity in blood and tumor was significantly higher in malignant thyroid tumors than in benign nodules.

The sequencing sample was made of blood. This chain uses TRBV11-3 with TRBJ2-1; unclear D gene. The receptor was derived from a female donor with papillary thyroid cancer or a benign thyroid nodule (not recorded which). Some clones in this sample may be carry-over from other donors' samples. CDR3 sequence reads: CASSLQHGVSYNEQFF. The CDR3 DNA reads as TGTGCCAGCAGCCTCCAACATGGGGTAAGCTACAATGAGCAGTTCTTC.